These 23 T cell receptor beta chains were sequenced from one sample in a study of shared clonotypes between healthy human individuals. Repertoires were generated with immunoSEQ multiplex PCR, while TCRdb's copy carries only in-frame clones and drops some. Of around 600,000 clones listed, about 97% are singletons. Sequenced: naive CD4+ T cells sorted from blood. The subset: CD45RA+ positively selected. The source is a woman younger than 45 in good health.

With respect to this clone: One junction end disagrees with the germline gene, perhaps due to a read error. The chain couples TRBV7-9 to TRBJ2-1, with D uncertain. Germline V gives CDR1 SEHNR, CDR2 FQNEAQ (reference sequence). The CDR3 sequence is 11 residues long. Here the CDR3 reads CASSEYSEQFF. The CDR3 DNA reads TGTGCCAGCAGCGAGTACAGTGAGCAGTTCTTC.

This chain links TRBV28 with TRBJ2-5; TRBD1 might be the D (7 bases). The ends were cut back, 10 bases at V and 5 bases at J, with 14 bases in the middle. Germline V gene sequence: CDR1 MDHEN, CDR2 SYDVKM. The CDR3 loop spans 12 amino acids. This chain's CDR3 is CATGQGGETQYF. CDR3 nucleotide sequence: TGTGCCACCGGGCAGGGGGGCGAGACCCAGTACTTC.

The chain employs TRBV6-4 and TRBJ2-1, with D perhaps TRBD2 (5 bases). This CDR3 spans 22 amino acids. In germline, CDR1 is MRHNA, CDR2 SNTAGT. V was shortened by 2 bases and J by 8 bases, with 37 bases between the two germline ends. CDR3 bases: TGTGCCAGCAGTGACCTCATAGGGAGCGGACCTCAATCTCCCGCTCCCCCGGATGAGCAGTTCTTC. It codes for CASSDLIGSGPQSPAPPDEQFF.

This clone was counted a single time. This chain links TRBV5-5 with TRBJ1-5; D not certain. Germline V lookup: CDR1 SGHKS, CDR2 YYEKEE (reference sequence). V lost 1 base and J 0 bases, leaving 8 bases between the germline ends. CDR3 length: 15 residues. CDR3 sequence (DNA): TGTGCCAGCAGCTTGTTCGTCGATAGCAATCAGCCCCAGCATTTT. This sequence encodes CASSLFVDSNQPQHF.

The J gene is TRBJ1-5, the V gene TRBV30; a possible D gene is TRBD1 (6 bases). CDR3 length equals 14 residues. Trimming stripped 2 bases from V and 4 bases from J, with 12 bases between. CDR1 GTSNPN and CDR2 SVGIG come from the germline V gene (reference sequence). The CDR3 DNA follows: TGTGCCTGGAGTCCCGGACAGCCAAATCAGCCCCAGCATTTT. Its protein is CAWSPGQPNQPQHF.

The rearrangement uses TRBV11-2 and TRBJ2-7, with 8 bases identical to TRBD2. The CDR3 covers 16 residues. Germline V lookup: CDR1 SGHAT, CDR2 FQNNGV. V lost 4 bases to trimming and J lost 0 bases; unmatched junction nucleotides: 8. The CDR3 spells CASSCPGGFPSYEQYF. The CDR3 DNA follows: TGTGCCAGCAGCTGCCCGGGGGGGTTCCCCTCCTACGAGCAGTACTTC.

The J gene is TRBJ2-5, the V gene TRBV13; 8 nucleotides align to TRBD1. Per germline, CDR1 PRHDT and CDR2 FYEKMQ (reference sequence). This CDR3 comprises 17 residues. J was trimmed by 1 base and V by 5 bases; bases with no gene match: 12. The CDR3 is CASSARDRDRPQETQYF. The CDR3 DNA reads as TGTGCCAGCAGCGCCAGAGACCGGGACAGGCCCCAAGAGACCCAGTACTTC.

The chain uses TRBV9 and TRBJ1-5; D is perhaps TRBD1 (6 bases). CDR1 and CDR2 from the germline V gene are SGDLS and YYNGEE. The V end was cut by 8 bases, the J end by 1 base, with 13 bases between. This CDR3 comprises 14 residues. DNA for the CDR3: TGTGCCAGTTCGACAGGTCCAAGCAATCAGCCCCAGCATTTT. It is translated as CASSTGPSNQPQHF.

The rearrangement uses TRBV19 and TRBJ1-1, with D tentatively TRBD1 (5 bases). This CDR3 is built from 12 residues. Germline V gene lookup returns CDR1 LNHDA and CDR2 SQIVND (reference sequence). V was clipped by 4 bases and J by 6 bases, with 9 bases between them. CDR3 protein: CASSTGGSEAFF. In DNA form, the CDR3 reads TGTGCCAGTAGTACCGGGGGTTCTGAAGCTTTCTTT.

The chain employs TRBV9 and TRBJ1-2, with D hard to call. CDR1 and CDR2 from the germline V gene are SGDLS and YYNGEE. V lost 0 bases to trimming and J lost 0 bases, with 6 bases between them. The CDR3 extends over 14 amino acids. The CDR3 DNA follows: TGTGCCAGCAGCGTAGGGGCGCCTAACTATGGCTACACCTTC. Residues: CASSVGAPNYGYTF.

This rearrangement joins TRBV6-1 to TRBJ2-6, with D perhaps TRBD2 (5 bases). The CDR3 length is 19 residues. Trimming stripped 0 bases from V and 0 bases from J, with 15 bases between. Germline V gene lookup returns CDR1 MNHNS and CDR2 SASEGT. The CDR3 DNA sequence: TGTGCCAGCAGTGAAGCGCTGAGAGGGTACAGCTCTGGGGCCAACGTCCTGACTTTC. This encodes CASSEALRGYSSGANVLTF.

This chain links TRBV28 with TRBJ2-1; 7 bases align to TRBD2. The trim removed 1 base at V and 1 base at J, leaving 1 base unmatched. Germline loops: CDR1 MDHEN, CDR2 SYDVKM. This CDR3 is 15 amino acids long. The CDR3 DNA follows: TGTGCCAGCAGTTTATATAGCGGGTCCTACAATGAGCAGTTCTTC. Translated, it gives CASSLYSGSYNEQFF.

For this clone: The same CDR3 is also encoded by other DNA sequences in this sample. The CDR3 here is CASREGLAGYNEQFF. Written as DNA, the CDR3 is TGTGCCAGCAGGGAGGGACTAGCGGGATACAATGAGCAGTTCTTC. The chain combines TRBV2 with TRBJ2-1; 13 nucleotides line up with TRBD2. This CDR3 contains 15 residues. Germline V gene lookup returns CDR1 SNHLY and CDR2 FYNNEI. Germline trimming cut 6 bases from V and 4 bases from J; bases unmatched to any gene: 3. Supplemented by reference TRBV2 and TRBJ2-1, the full variable domain reads EPEVTQTPSHQVTQMGQEVILRCVPISNHLYFYWYRQILGQKVEFLVSFYNNEISEKSEIFDDQFSVERPDGSNFTLKIRSTKLEDSAMYFCASREGLAGYNEQFFGPGTRLTVL.

This CDR3 reads CASSRAGEQYF. The CDR3 coding sequence is TGCGCCAGCTCGAGGGCGGGCGAGCAGTACTTC. The V call is TRBV5-1, the J call TRBJ2-5; a possible D gene is TRBD2 (5 bases). The J call may not be correct, given that the DNA end is closer to TRBJ2-7. The CDR3 covers 11 residues. Germline V gives CDR1 SGHRS, CDR2 YFSETQ.

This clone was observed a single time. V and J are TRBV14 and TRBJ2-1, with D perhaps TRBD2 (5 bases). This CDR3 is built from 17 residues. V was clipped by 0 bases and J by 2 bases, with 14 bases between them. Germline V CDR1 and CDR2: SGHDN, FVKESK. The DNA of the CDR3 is TGTGCCAGCAGCCAAGAATTGACTACCTGGACCTACAATGAGCAGTTCTTC. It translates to CASSQELTTWTYNEQFF.

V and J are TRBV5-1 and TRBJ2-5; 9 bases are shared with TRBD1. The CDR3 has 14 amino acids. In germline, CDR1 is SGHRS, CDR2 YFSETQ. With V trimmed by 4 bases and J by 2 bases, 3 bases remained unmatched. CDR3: CASSKTGGQETQYF. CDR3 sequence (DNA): TGCGCCAGCAGCAAGACAGGGGGACAAGAGACCCAGTACTTC.

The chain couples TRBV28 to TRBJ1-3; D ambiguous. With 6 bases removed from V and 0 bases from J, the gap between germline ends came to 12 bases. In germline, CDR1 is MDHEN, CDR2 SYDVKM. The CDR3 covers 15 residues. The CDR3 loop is CASSQVGDSGNTIYF. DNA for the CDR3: TGTGCCAGCAGCCAAGTGGGTGACTCTGGAAACACCATATATTTT.

The DNA of the CDR3 is TGTGCCAGCAGCAAAGTCGGGACTAGCGGGAGTGGGACCTACGAGCAGTACTTC. Translating gives CASSKVGTSGSGTYEQYF. V and J are TRBV21-1 and TRBJ2-7; no DNA check was done on the table's D call, TRBD2. TRBV21-1 is tagged as a pseudogene. CDR3 length: 18 residues.

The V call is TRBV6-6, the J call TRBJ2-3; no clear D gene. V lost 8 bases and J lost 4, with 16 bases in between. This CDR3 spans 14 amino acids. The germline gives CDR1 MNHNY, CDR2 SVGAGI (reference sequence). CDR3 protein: CASLGSVAPDTQYF. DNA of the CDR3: TGTGCCAGCCTAGGTTCAGTGGCCCCAGATACGCAGTATTTT.

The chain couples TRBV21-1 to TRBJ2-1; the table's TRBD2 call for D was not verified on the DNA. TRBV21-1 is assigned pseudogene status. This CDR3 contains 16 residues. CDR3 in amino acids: CASSQIGRGEWNEQFF. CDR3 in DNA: TGTGCCAGCAGCCAAATTGGCCGGGGGGAGTGGAATGAGCAGTTCTTC.

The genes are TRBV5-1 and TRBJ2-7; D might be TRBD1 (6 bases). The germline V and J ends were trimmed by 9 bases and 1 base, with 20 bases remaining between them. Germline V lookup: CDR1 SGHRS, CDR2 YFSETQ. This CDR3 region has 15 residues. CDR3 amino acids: CATSYSGTSSYEQYF. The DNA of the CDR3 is TGCGCCACCTCCTACTCCGGGACATCATCCTACGAGCAGTACTTC.

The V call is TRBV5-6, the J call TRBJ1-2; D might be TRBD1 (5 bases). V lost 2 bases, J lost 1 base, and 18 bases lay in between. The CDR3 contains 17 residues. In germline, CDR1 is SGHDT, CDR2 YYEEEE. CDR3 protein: CASSFNLGALNNYGYTF. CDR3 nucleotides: TGTGCCAGCAGCTTCAATCTCGGGGCCCTAAATAACTATGGCTACACCTTC. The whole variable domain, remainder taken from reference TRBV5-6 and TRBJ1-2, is DAGVTQSPTHLIKTRGQQVTLRCSPKSGHDTVSWYQQALGQGPQFIFQYYEEEERQRGNFPDRFSGHQFPNYSSELNVNALLLGDSALYLCASSFNLGALNNYGYTFGSGTRLTVV.

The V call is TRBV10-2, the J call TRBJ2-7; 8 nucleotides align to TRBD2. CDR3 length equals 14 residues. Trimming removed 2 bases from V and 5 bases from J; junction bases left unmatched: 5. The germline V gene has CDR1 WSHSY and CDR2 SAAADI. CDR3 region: CASSEEREWHEQYF. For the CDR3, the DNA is TGCGCCAGCAGTGAGGAGCGGGAGTGGCACGAGCAGTACTTC.